Listed below are T cell receptor beta chains from one sample, sequenced in a study of T cell responses to AZD1222 COVID-19 vaccine. Measured with immunoSEQ multiplex PCR; TCRdb has only the in-frame clones, and not every one. Among around 130,000 clones listed, around 90% were seen once. Material: peripheral blood, obtained 28 days after the second AZD1222 dose. These receptor sequences come from an adult who received the AZD1222 COVID-19 vaccine. CDR3s include the opening cysteine and the closing phenylalanine or tryptophan. D genes are given only for firm matches. Not all rows give a size; the values are once, few, many and, for expanded clones, a class.

CDR3nt: TGTGCCAGCAGCTTGCCGGGACAGGTTGGGCATGGCTACACCTTC; CDR3aa: CASSLPGQVGHGYTF; d_gene: TRBD1; v_gene: TRBV7-9; j_gene: TRBJ1-2; abundance: -
CDR3nt: TGTGCCAGCCGAACGAGACAAGGTTTTTACGAGCAGTACTTC; CDR3aa: CASRTRQGFYEQYF; d_gene: -; v_gene: TRBV19; j_gene: TRBJ2-7; abundance: -
CDR3nt: TGTGCCAGCAGTTACTGGGGACAGGATAATTCACCCCTCCACTTT; CDR3aa: CASSYWGQDNSPLHF; d_gene: TRBD1; v_gene: TRBV6-6; j_gene: TRBJ1-6; abundance: -
CDR3nt: TGTGCCAGCAGTCGCCGGGACAGCGACGAGCAGTACTTC; CDR3aa: CASSRRDSDEQYF; d_gene: TRBD1; v_gene: TRBV2; j_gene: TRBJ2-7; abundance: -
CDR3nt: TGTGCCACCCTATCCGGGGGGAACACTGAAGCTTTCTTT; CDR3aa: CATLSGGNTEAFF; d_gene: -; v_gene: TRBV6-5; j_gene: TRBJ1-1; abundance: -
CDR3nt: TGCGCCAGCAGCCAAGATGTGAGGGGGGGGTACAATGAGCAGTTCTTC; CDR3aa: CASSQDVRGGYNEQFF; d_gene: -; v_gene: TRBV4-3; j_gene: TRBJ2-1; abundance: -
CDR3nt: TGTGCCAGCGGACGGGGGGCAGGGGGAGCTGAAGCTTTCTTT; CDR3aa: CASGRGAGGAEAFF; d_gene: TRBD1; v_gene: TRBV6-5; j_gene: TRBJ1-1; abundance: -
CDR3nt: TGTGCTAGTGAGGAGACAGGGGCAAGCGAGCAGTACTTC; CDR3aa: CASEETGASEQYF; d_gene: TRBD1; v_gene: TRBV12-5; j_gene: TRBJ2-7; abundance: -
CDR3nt: TGTGCCAGCAGTGAGGCAGACTACAATCAGCCCCAGCATTTT; CDR3aa: CASSEADYNQPQHF; d_gene: -; v_gene: TRBV6-1; j_gene: TRBJ1-5; abundance: -
CDR3nt: TGCGCCAGCAGTCAGCGGGGTGGCCAAGAGACCCAGTACTTC; CDR3aa: CASSQRGGQETQYF; d_gene: TRBD2; v_gene: TRBV5-1; j_gene: TRBJ2-5; abundance: -
CDR3nt: TGTGCCAGCGGGGAGACTCCAACTAATGAAAAACTGTTTTTT; CDR3aa: CASGETPTNEKLFF; d_gene: -; v_gene: TRBV27; j_gene: TRBJ1-4; abundance: -
CDR3nt: TGTGCCAGCAGTTTTGGTAGGGTAGGGCTCGGCTACACCTTC; CDR3aa: CASSFGRVGLGYTF; d_gene: -; v_gene: TRBV28; j_gene: TRBJ1-2; abundance: few
CDR3nt: TGTGCCAGCAGCGTCCTATCGGGATTAGGGGGGCCCAATGAGCAGTTCTTC; CDR3aa: CASSVLSGLGGPNEQFF; d_gene: -; v_gene: TRBV9; j_gene: TRBJ2-1; abundance: -
CDR3nt: TGTGCCAGCAGTTACATAGGGAATGGCTACACCTTC; CDR3aa: CASSYIGNGYTF; d_gene: -; v_gene: TRBV12-3/TRBV12-4; j_gene: TRBJ1-2; abundance: -
CDR3nt: TGTGCCAGCAGTTCCTGGGGGGGAGCGGGGGCGAGTTACAATGAGCAGTTCTTC; CDR3aa: CASSSWGGAGASYNEQFF; d_gene: TRBD2; v_gene: TRBV6-2/TRBV6-3; j_gene: TRBJ2-1; abundance: -
CDR3nt: TGTGCCAGCAGCGGGTTCCGGGACCCCAGCACAGATACGCAGTATTTT; CDR3aa: CASSGFRDPSTDTQYF; d_gene: -; v_gene: TRBV11-2; j_gene: TRBJ2-3; abundance: -
CDR3nt: TGCGCCAGCAGCCAAGATGGTAACAGGGTAGACTATGGCTACACCTTC; CDR3aa: CASSQDGNRVDYGYTF; d_gene: -; v_gene: TRBV4-3; j_gene: TRBJ1-2; abundance: -
CDR3nt: TGTGCCAGCAGTTACATCCGAGAGTCTGGGGCCAACGTCCTGACTTTC; CDR3aa: CASSYIRESGANVLTF; d_gene: -; v_gene: TRBV6-5; j_gene: TRBJ2-6; abundance: -
CDR3nt: TGCGCCAGCAGATGGGACAGTAGCTACGAGCAGTACTTC; CDR3aa: CASRWDSSYEQYF; d_gene: TRBD1; v_gene: TRBV10-2; j_gene: TRBJ2-7; abundance: -
CDR3nt: TGTGCCAGCAGCTTAGATACAGGGGGTGGGGAGCCCCAGCATTTT; CDR3aa: CASSLDTGGGEPQHF; d_gene: TRBD1; v_gene: TRBV7-8; j_gene: TRBJ1-5; abundance: -
CDR3nt: TGCAGCGTTGGAGACAGGGCGAACACCGGGGAGCTGTTTTTT; CDR3aa: CSVGDRANTGELFF; d_gene: TRBD1; v_gene: TRBV29-1; j_gene: TRBJ2-2; abundance: -
CDR3nt: TGTGCCAGTAGTGGGCCGGAAAGCTCCTACAATGAGCAGTTCTTC; CDR3aa: CASSGPESSYNEQFF; d_gene: -; v_gene: TRBV19; j_gene: TRBJ2-1; abundance: -
CDR3nt: TGTGCCAGCAGTTCCTACCGGACAGGGCGGGAGCAGTACTTC; CDR3aa: CASSSYRTGREQYF; d_gene: TRBD1; v_gene: TRBV5-4; j_gene: TRBJ2-7; abundance: few
CDR3nt: TGTGCCAGCAGGAGACAGGGAACCACCGGGGAGCTGTTTTTT; CDR3aa: CASRRQGTTGELFF; d_gene: TRBD1; v_gene: TRBV6-5; j_gene: TRBJ2-2; abundance: -
CDR3nt: TGTGCCAGCAGCTTGAAAGGGGGTAACTATGGCTACACCTTC; CDR3aa: CASSLKGGNYGYTF; d_gene: -; v_gene: TRBV11-1; j_gene: TRBJ1-2; abundance: -
CDR3nt: TGTGCCAGCAGCTTTTTTCGTACCAGCTGGGAGCAGTACTTC; CDR3aa: CASSFFRTSWEQYF; d_gene: -; v_gene: TRBV7-2; j_gene: TRBJ2-7; abundance: -
CDR3nt: TGTGCCAGCAGCGCCCAGGGGGGGAACACTGAAGCTTTCTTT; CDR3aa: CASSAQGGNTEAFF; d_gene: TRBD1; v_gene: TRBV9; j_gene: TRBJ1-1; abundance: -
CDR3nt: TGTGCCAGCAGCCATAACCCCCGGACTAGCGGGGGAGAGACCCAGTACTTC; CDR3aa: CASSHNPRTSGGETQYF; d_gene: TRBD2; v_gene: TRBV5-4; j_gene: TRBJ2-5; abundance: -
CDR3nt: TGCGCCAGCACAACCGGACAGGGGGAGAATGAGCAGTTCTTC; CDR3aa: CASTTGQGENEQFF; d_gene: TRBD1; v_gene: TRBV5-1; j_gene: TRBJ2-1; abundance: -
CDR3nt: TGTGCCAGCAGCTTAAGACAGTCGGATTCACCCCTCCACTTT; CDR3aa: CASSLRQSDSPLHF; d_gene: -; v_gene: TRBV11-2; j_gene: TRBJ1-6; abundance: -